Sequencing of this T cell receptor (beta chain) was carried out in a study of blood T cell repertoires in COVID-19. Study-level background: In each case, the material was cDNA or gDNA derived from T cells, B-cell-depleted T cells, or PBMCs.

As originally analysed: The authors estimated nucleated cell counts from reference gene primer amplification. This table comes from immunoSEQ multiplex PCR, and its TCRdb copy is limited to in-frame clones, with some not included. Clone size and V and J calls were adopted from that table, with D and trimming inferred from the DNA. The top ten clones hold under 10% of a sample with about 140,000 clones, 70% to 85% of them seen once. Trimming removed 0 bases from V and 1 base from J, with 9 bases in between. Germline V gene lookup returns CDR1 MGHRA and CDR2 YSYEKL. The CDR3 spans 15 residues. This clone was found a few times. Other DNA sequences of this sample code for an identical CDR3.

The rearrangement uses TRBV4-1 and TRBJ1-1; D is unresolved. Sequencing was performed on peripheral blood. This sequence was found in a woman of 80 years or more in a cohort sampled during active or convalescent COVID-19. In DNA form, the CDR3 reads TGCGCCAGCAGCCAAGATGGGAGATGGAACACTGAAGCTTTCTTT. Residues: CASSQDGRWNTEAFF.